This TCR beta chain was sequenced during a study of T cells in Graves' hyperthyroidism and ophthalmopathy. About the research overall: The blood sample was taken at first diagnosis, before treatment began.

Patients having uncontrolled infection, another autoimmune disease, pregnancy or lactation were not included. 10 ml of fresh peripheral blood supplied the PBMCs. Germline V CDR1 and CDR2: LNHDA, SQIVND (reference sequence). This CDR3 is built from 13 residues. Trimming stripped 5 bases from V and 3 bases from J, with 11 bases between. In this sample, this clonotype turned up a few times. RNA transcripts were the template for amplifying TCR beta CDR3 regions. First-round RT-PCR with HTBI primers amplified the TCR CDR3 region. One entry per CDR3 protein, called by TCRdb with MiXCR from the multiplex PCR reads. The repertoire holds hundreds of thousands of distinct CDR3 sequences, about an eighth seen once, with approximately 27% in the top ten.

The TCR was taken from a man aged 45-60 years with Graves' ophthalmopathy. What was sequenced was blood. V gene TRBV19 combines with J gene TRBJ2-7; D is possibly TRBD2 (6 bases). This CDR3 is CASSDRDFYEQYF. The CDR3 DNA sequence: TGTGCCAGTAGTGACCGGGACTTCTACGAGCAGTACTTC.